This entry lists 18 T cell receptor beta chains sequenced from one sample in a study of T cell clusters in autoimmune cytopenias (dated by TCRdb to 2018 to 2020). Sequencing instrument: Illumina MiSeq. To amplify TRB rearrangements, a touch-down multiplex PCR protocol was run with the TRB-A and TRB-B primer pools combined in a single tube. TCRdb reprocessed the reads and provides one entry for every CDR3 protein sequence; no DNA is given. The table for this sample shows approximately 12,000 distinct CDR3 sequences. The ten largest clones take up around a quarter of the sample. Per sample, about 250 ng of peripheral blood genomic DNA, 35,000 to 40,000 genome equivalents, was used for TRB amplification. The data also belong to a second study, concerning T cell repertoires in aging, cancer and after chemotherapy.

Sample: peripheral blood. The receptors originated from a human donor in good health.

The V and J genes are TRBV6-5 and TRBJ2-3. Per germline, CDR1 MNHEY and CDR2 SVGAGI. The CDR3 has 14 residues. CDR3 sequence reads: CASSYTASTDTQYF.

The CDR3 spells CASSLVGTGANVLTF. This chain uses TRBV5-4 with TRBJ2-6; TCRdb lists TRBD1, though no DNA is available to test this call. CDR1 and CDR2 (germline): SGHNT, YYREEE (reference sequence). This CDR3 comprises 15 residues.

The rearrangement uses TRBV12-3 or TRBV12-4 and TRBJ2-3; there is no DNA to check the TCRdb D call of TRBD1. CDR3 length: 15 residues. CDR3: CASSHGQGQGDTQYF.

The CDR3 is CASTRAGRLYNEQFF. This rearrangement joins TRBV6-2 or TRBV6-3 to TRBJ2-1; TCRdb names TRBD1, which stays unverified in the absence of DNA. This CDR3 has 15 amino acids. Germline V lookup: CDR1 MNHEY, CDR2 SVGEGT.

The chain is built from TRBV11-3 and TRBJ2-1; TCRdb outputs TRBD1, but without DNA this stays unchecked. Germline V gives CDR1 SGHNT, CDR2 YENEEA. The CDR3 is 13 amino acids. CDR3 sequence reads: CASSQNLGGEQFF. The variable domain in full, completed from reference TRBV11-3 and TRBJ2-1, reads EAGVVQSPRYKIIEKKQPVAFWCNPISGHNTLYWYLQNLGQGPELLIRYENEEAVDDSQLPKDRFSAERLKGVDSTLKIQPAELGDSAVYLCASSQNLGGEQFFGPGTRLTVL.

This sequence joins TRBV6-1 and TRBJ1-2. Germline CDR1 reads MNHNS; CDR2 reads SASEGT. The CDR3 runs to 13 residues. CDR3 region: CASIRNRGYGYTF.

V is TRBV15 and J is TRBJ2-1. This CDR3 is 14 amino acids long. CDR1 and CDR2 from the germline V gene are LNHNV and YYDKDF (reference sequence). This CDR3 is CATSTSFYANEQFF.

Measured by frequency, this clonotype is medium-sized. The rearrangement links TRBV12-3 or TRBV12-4 to TRBJ2-4; TCRdb names TRBD1, which stays unverified in the absence of DNA. CDR3 length: 14 amino acids. CDR3: CASSPAGRGNIQYF.

The chain recombines TRBV6-5 with TRBJ1-6; the TCRdb call, TRBD1, lacks DNA for checking. The CDR3 extends over 16 amino acids. From germline, CDR1 is MNHEY and CDR2 SVGAGI. Here the CDR3 reads CASSATGLGRNSPLHF.

J is TRBJ1-2 and V is TRBV29-1. CDR1 is SQVTM and CDR2 is ANQGSEA in the germline V gene. This CDR3 contains 12 residues. The chain's CDR3 is CSVDLSGYGYTF.

This chain uses TRBV18 with TRBJ2-1; TCRdb selects TRBD1, and the lack of DNA leaves this call unchecked. Looked up from germline, CDR1 is KGHSH and CDR2 is LQKENI. The CDR3 totals 15 residues. CDR3 region: CASSPGTGAYNEQFF.

V gene TRBV7-2 combines with J gene TRBJ2-7; there is no DNA to check the TCRdb D call of TRBD1. The CDR3 covers 16 residues. Per germline, CDR1 SGHTA and CDR2 FQGNSA. CDR3 sequence reads: CASSLDGGASSSEQYF.

The gene calls are TRBV5-5 and TRBJ1-1. The V gene's germline CDR1 is SGHKS and CDR2 YYEKEE (reference sequence). CDR3 size: 12 residues. The CDR3 is CASSIHRTEAFF.

This chain links TRBV5-1 with TRBJ1-1. The CDR3 covers 14 residues. Looked up from germline, CDR1 is SGHRS and CDR2 is YFSETQ. CDR3 amino acids: CASSLGGDLTEAFF.

The chain recombines TRBV18 with TRBJ2-3. The CDR3 runs 15 residues. Germline values: CDR1 KGHSH, CDR2 LQKENI. This CDR3 is CASSQQGASTDTQYF.

The V and J genes are TRBV6-2 or TRBV6-3 and TRBJ2-1; TCRdb gives TRBD2 as the D gene, but with no DNA this cannot be confirmed. This CDR3 comprises 13 residues. The germline gives CDR1 MNHEY, CDR2 SVGEGT. Here the CDR3 reads CASTASGSNEQFF.

The rearrangement joins TRBV6-5 to TRBJ2-7; the D gene TCRdb calls, TRBD1, cannot be checked with no DNA. CDR1 is MNHEY and CDR2 is SVGAGI in the germline V gene. The CDR3 covers 15 residues. CDR3 loop: CASSYTGTGYNEQYF.

V and J are TRBV20-1 and TRBJ2-5; TCRdb calls TRBD1, which cannot be checked without DNA. The CDR3 is 18 residues long. Germline V gene lookup returns CDR1 DFQATT and CDR2 SNEGSKA (reference sequence). CDR3 sequence: CSASDSTGTGFYEETQYF.